One and the same sample provided the 16 T cell receptor beta chains below, sequenced in a study of blood T cell repertoires in COVID-19. Here immunoSEQ multiplex PCR was the method, and the copy in TCRdb shows in-frame clones only, minus some. The repertoire includes about 97,000 clones, 70% to 85% of them detected once, and around 9.3% sits in the top ten. Sequencing was carried out using peripheral blood. The receptor set was obtained from an older man with acute or convalescent COVID-19.

This rearrangement joins TRBV19 to TRBJ1-5; 7 bases line up with TRBD1. V dropped 11 bases and J dropped 6; count of bases not matched to a gene: 13. This CDR3 has 14 residues. Germline CDR1 and CDR2: LNHDA and SQIVND (reference sequence). In DNA form, the CDR3 reads TGTGCCGGAGGGGGCGCGGGGCTTGGTCAGCCCCAGCATTTT. It specifies CAGGGAGLGQPQHF.

V is TRBV7-9 and J is TRBJ2-5, with TRBD2 matching 15 bases. The CDR3 loop spans 16 amino acids. V lost 4 bases to trimming and J lost 3 bases; unmatched junction nucleotides: 3. Germline V lookup: CDR1 SEHNR, CDR2 FQNEAQ (reference sequence). In DNA, the CDR3 is TGTGCCAGCAGCTCAGGGACTAGCGGGAGGAAAGAGACCCAGTACTTC. Its translation is CASSSGTSGRKETQYF.

The sample holds a few counts of this clone. The chain recombines TRBV5-1 with TRBJ2-4; D is unresolved. V lost 4 bases and J 2 bases, leaving 10 bases between the germline ends. This CDR3 contains 14 residues. Germline-derived CDR1 and CDR2 are SGHRS and YFSETQ. The CDR3 spells CASSLDATKNIQYF. In DNA, the CDR3 is TGCGCCAGCAGCCTAGACGCGACCAAAAACATTCAGTACTTC.

The chain recombines TRBV6-5 with TRBJ2-1, with 12 positions matching TRBD2. CDR1 is MNHEY and CDR2 is SVGAGI in the germline V gene. Unmatched junction bases numbered 6, after V lost 5 bases and J lost 7 bases. The CDR3 consists of 15 residues. The CDR3 DNA follows: TGTGCCAGCAGTCCCGGACTAGCGGGAATGAATGAGCAGTTCTTC. It yields the protein CASSPGLAGMNEQFF.

Only one count was recorded for this clone. This chain uses TRBV5-1 with TRBJ1-4; TRBD1 matches 8 bases. CDR3 size: 15 residues. Trimming removed 4 bases from V and 4 bases from J; junction bases left unmatched: 6. The germline gives CDR1 SGHRS, CDR2 YFSETQ. The CDR3 coding sequence is TGCGCCAGCAGCGCGCAGGGGGCAGTTAATGAAAAACTGTTTTTT. It codes for CASSAQGAVNEKLFF.

The chain carries TRBV3-1 (or the pseudogene TRBV3-2) and TRBJ1-1, with 7 positions matching TRBD1. This CDR3 is built from 14 residues. The V segment lost 4 bases and the J segment 0 bases; nucleotides outside the gene matches: 2. The germline V gene encodes CDR1 LGHDT and CDR2 YNNKEL (reference sequence). The DNA for the CDR3 is TGTGCCAGCAGCCCTGGGACAGTGAACACTGAAGCTTTCTTT. Protein sequence: CASSPGTVNTEAFF.

J is TRBJ2-3 and V is TRBV6-1; a possible D gene is TRBD2 (6 bases). The CDR3 has 16 amino acids. CDR1 and CDR2 (germline): MNHNS, SASEGT. The ends were cut back, 3 bases at V and 6 bases at J, with 19 bases in the middle. Written as DNA, the CDR3 is TGTGCCAGCAGTGACTGGGACTCATCCGTAAGGGATACGCAGTATTTT. It codes for CASSDWDSSVRDTQYF.

The V call is TRBV25-1, the J call TRBJ2-5; TRBD2 matches 10 bases. In germline, CDR1 is MGHDK, CDR2 SYGVNS. V was pared by 2 bases and J by 5 bases, with 5 bases of the junction left unmatched. The CDR3 runs 15 residues. The DNA for the CDR3 is TGTGCCAGCAGTGAACTTAGCGGGGGGAAGGAGACCCAGTACTTC. It codes for CASSELSGGKETQYF.

This clone was counted a single time. This chain joins TRBV3-1 (or the pseudogene TRBV3-2) and TRBJ1-3, with D perhaps TRBD1 (6 bases). CDR1 is LGHDT and CDR2 is YNNKEL in the germline V gene (reference sequence). CDR3 length: 16 residues. Trimming took off 4 bases at V and 0 bases at J, with 13 bases between the two ends. CDR3 sequence reads: CASSLYTGSSGNTIYF. The CDR3 nucleotides are TGTGCCAGCAGCCTCTATACAGGGAGCTCTGGAAACACCATATATTTT.

The gene calls are TRBV18 and TRBJ1-3; D call uncertain. The germline gives CDR1 KGHSH, CDR2 LQKENI. This CDR3 has 15 residues. V lost 0 bases and J lost 4, with 10 bases in between. CDR3 region: CASSPPVQWGNTIYF. The CDR3 DNA is TGTGCCAGCTCACCACCGGTCCAGTGGGGAAACACCATATATTTT.

This clone showed up just once. The gene calls are TRBV11-3 and TRBJ1-1; tentatively, D is TRBD1 (5 bases). CDR3 length: 14 amino acids. The V end was cut by 1 base, the J end by 7 bases, with 13 bases between. CDR1 is SGHNT and CDR2 is YENEEA in the germline V gene. CDR3 loop: CASSLGLQAIEAFF. DNA for the CDR3: TGTGCCAGCAGCTTAGGATTACAGGCGATTGAAGCTTTCTTT.

The CDR3 sequence is CASSLGADSPLHF. In DNA, the CDR3 is TGTGCCAGCAGCTTAGGGGCAGATTCACCCCTCCACTTT. The chain links TRBV13 to TRBJ1-6; no firm D call. Germline V gene lookup returns CDR1 PRHDT and CDR2 FYEKMQ (reference sequence). V dropped 0 bases and J dropped 8 bases, with 5 bases sitting between them. The CDR3 totals 13 residues.

This chain links TRBV6-5 with TRBJ2-3; no reliable D call. V was shortened by 10 bases and J by 0 bases, with 14 bases between the two germline ends. CDR3 length equals 14 residues. Germline CDR1 is MNHEY and CDR2 is SVGAGI. CDR3 region: CATQVMASTDTQYF. The CDR3 nucleotides are TGTGCCACCCAGGTGATGGCTAGCACAGATACGCAGTATTTT.

For the CDR3, the DNA is TGTGCCAGCAGCCAAGATCGCGGTCAGCCCCAGCATTTT. It translates to CASSQDRGQPQHF. V and J are TRBV3-1 (or the pseudogene TRBV3-2) and TRBJ1-5; D unresolved. Trimming removed 0 bases from V and 6 bases from J, with 6 bases in between. CDR3 size: 13 residues. Germline values: CDR1 LGHDT, CDR2 YNNKEL (reference sequence).

This chain joins TRBV6-2 or TRBV6-3 and TRBJ2-1; D not certain. This CDR3 region has 11 residues. Germline CDR1 is MNHEY and CDR2 is SVGEGT. V lost 4 bases and J lost 10, with 8 bases in between. The CDR3 DNA reads as TGTGCCAGCAGTTCCCTCGGGGAGCAGTTCTTC. This translates into CASSSLGEQFF.

This clone is a singleton in its sample. The chain employs TRBV10-3 and TRBJ2-7, with 8 positions matching TRBD2. CDR1 ENHRY and CDR2 SYGVKD come from the germline V gene. CDR3 length equals 16 residues. Germline trimming cut 4 bases from V and 4 bases from J; bases unmatched to any gene: 12. CDR3 nucleotides: TGTGCCATCAGTGCGCCCGGGGGGGCCCCCTTATACGAGCAGTACTTC. This gives the protein CAISAPGGAPLYEQYF.